This TCR beta chain was captured in a study of identical twins. Study-wide findings and caveats: Low generation probability was overrepresented in out-of-frame alpha sequences shared by twins. Sequences that were beta out-of-frame showed weaker excess twin sharing.

All donors were healthy Caucasians. Details on this clonotype: The antigen remains unidentified.

Via MiXCR, TCRdb re-called the 5' RACE reads, giving one row per CDR3 protein. Seen here are hundreds of thousands of distinct CDR3 sequences, over 5% observed once, and the top ten hold 1.5% to 2%. The ends were cut back, 5 bases at V and 4 bases at J, with 17 bases in the middle. Germline V lookup: CDR1 SGHRS, CDR2 YFSETQ. This CDR3 is built from 15 residues. The sequencing input was naive T cells sorted from blood. This receptor was identified in a man younger than 30 in good health. The V gene is TRBV5-1, the J gene TRBJ2-3; possibly TRBD1 for D (6 bases). CDR3 DNA: TGCGCCAGCAGTCTGGGGGCTAGCATAGCAGATACGCAGTATTTT. As protein: CASSLGASIADTQYF.